This TCR beta chain was recorded in a study of liver allograft versus peripheral blood T cells. As for the study in general: Transplanted-liver and recipient peripheral blood T cell receptor repertoires were compared. Study results and limitations: Peripheral blood repertoires reportedly differed from the T cell receptor repertoires found inside liver allografts.

The CDR3 is 16 residues long. Per the germline V gene, CDR1 is DFQATT and CDR2 is SNEGSKA (reference sequence). With V trimmed by 1 base and J by 4 bases, 9 bases remained unmatched. To note about this clonotype: Antigen unknown.

TCRdb passed the reads through MiXCR, listing each CDR3 protein once. The data hold about 3,700 distinct CDR3 sequences, with roughly 15% observed a single time. The chain joins TRBV20-1 to TRBJ2-7; 11 bases agree with TRBD1. The origin of this receptor is a human patient who had a liver transplant. Some of these T cells may belong to the graft donor. DNA for the CDR3: TGCAGTGCTAGAGCCGGGACAGGGGGAATTGTATACGAGCAGTACTTC. It yields the protein CSARAGTGGIVYEQYF.